The T cell receptor beta chain described here comes from a study of T cells in localized non-small cell lung cancer. On this clone itself: Its antigen is undetermined.

Whole-study findings and limits: Longer overall survival was linked to higher blood T cell density. Only one tumor region went through sequencing, so heterogeneity may still be there.

Clones were read by immunoSEQ multiplex PCR, and TCRdb kept only the in-frame ones, dropping some. The table has around 40,000 clones, 65% to 90% seen once; the top ten hold roughly 8%. This clonotype was sampled from a man aged 40 to 75 with stage II lung adenocarcinoma. The specimen was PBMCs, collected before any cancer treatment.

In DNA, the CDR3 is TGCGCCAGCAGCCAAGATAGGACTAGGTACCCGTGGACCCAGTACTTC. This codes for CASSQDRTRYPWTQYF. V gene TRBV4-3 combines with J gene TRBJ2-5; TRBD2 matches at 7 bases. CDR1 LGHNA and CDR2 YSLEER come from the germline V gene. V lost 0 bases to trimming and J lost 7 bases; unmatched junction nucleotides: 11. This CDR3 has 16 residues.